The 27 T cell receptor beta chains given below trace back to one sample, sequenced in a study of blood T cell repertoires in COVID-19. Using immunoSEQ multiplex PCR, the repertoire was profiled, and TCRdb retains in-frame clones only, with some absent. This sample has around 250,000 clones; more than 75% occur once, and the top ten carry around 1.9%. Sequenced sample: PBMCs or T cells enriched from blood (not recorded which). These receptors originate from a woman aged 45-59 years who had recovered from COVID-19.

This chain links TRBV2 with TRBJ1-2; D is possibly TRBD1 (6 bases). Per germline, CDR1 SNHLY and CDR2 FYNNEI. The CDR3 length is 15 residues. Between the trimmed V and J ends, which lost 5 bases and 4 bases, there was a span of 17 bases. The CDR3 bases are TGTGCCAGCAGTCCCCGCGGCAGGGGCCCCTATGGCTACACCTTC. It is translated as CASSPRGRGPYGYTF. The variable domain in full, with the rest retrieved from reference TRBV2 and TRBJ1-2, is EPEVTQTPSHQVTQMGQEVILRCVPISNHLYFYWYRQILGQKVEFLVSFYNNEISEKSEIFDDQFSVERPDGSNFTLKIRSTKLEDSAMYFCASSPRGRGPYGYTFGSGTRLTVV.

The chain carries TRBV7-2 and TRBJ1-1, with 9 bases that match TRBD1. This CDR3 is 16 amino acids long. Germline values: CDR1 SGHTA, CDR2 FQGNSA. J lost 0 bases, V lost 1 base, and 3 bases had no gene match. CDR3 loop: CASSLVQGALNTEAFF. The DNA for the CDR3 is TGTGCCAGCAGCTTAGTACAGGGGGCATTGAACACTGAAGCTTTCTTT. Full variable domain (outside the CDR3, taken from reference TRBV7-2 and TRBJ1-1): GAGVSQSPSNKVTEKGKDVELRCDPISGHTALYWYRQSLGQGLEFLIYFQGNSAPDKSGLPSDRFSAERTGGSVSTLTIQRTQQEDSAVYLCASSLVQGALNTEAFFGQGTRLTVV.

The chain combines TRBV28 with TRBJ1-1; 8 bases are a match to TRBD1. Germline loops: CDR1 MDHEN, CDR2 SYDVKM. Trimming removed 5 bases from V and 4 bases from J; junction bases left unmatched: 9. CDR3 length: 15 residues. Written as DNA, the CDR3 is TGTGCCAGCAGTATCCAGGGGGCTGGCGGCACTGAAGCTTTCTTT. It translates to CASSIQGAGGTEAFF.

This clone was observed a few times. The V and J genes are TRBV4-1 and TRBJ1-2, with 12 positions matching TRBD1. Germline CDR1 and CDR2: MGHRA and YSYEKL. The CDR3 is made up of 16 amino acids. Unmatched junction bases numbered 11, after V lost 4 bases and J lost 8 bases. The CDR3: CASSLDRDRGLRGYTF. DNA for the CDR3: TGCGCCAGCAGCCTCGACCGGGACAGGGGGCTACGGGGCTACACCTTC.

The genes are TRBV4-1 and TRBJ2-7; D might be TRBD2 (6 bases). CDR3 length equals 17 residues. Trimming pared 4 bases from V and 6 bases from J, leaving 25 bases between. Germline lookup yields CDR1 MGHRA and CDR2 YSYEKL. CDR3 sequence (DNA): TGCGCCAGCAGCCTACGACCAGACGGGGGACTGCTCGCCGAGCAGTACTTC. Its translation is CASSLRPDGGLLAEQYF.

The sample holds one count of this clone. Other DNA sequences in this specimen translate into the identical CDR3. This rearrangement joins TRBV28 to TRBJ1-2; 8 bases align to TRBD1. CDR3 length equals 14 residues. CDR1 and CDR2 from the germline V gene are MDHEN and SYDVKM. Trimming took 3 bases from V and 6 from J; bases not matched to a gene: 6. CDR3: CASSFGQGGDGYTF. The CDR3 nucleotides read TGTGCCAGCAGTTTCGGACAGGGAGGGGATGGCTACACCTTC.

The J gene is TRBJ2-3, the V gene TRBV7-6; 9 bases map to TRBD2. This CDR3 region has 17 residues. With 2 bases clipped from V and 0 bases from J, the junction kept 6 bases outside the gene matches. Germline CDR1 reads SGHVS; CDR2 reads FNYEAQ. The CDR3, as DNA: TGTGCCAGCAGCTTAAAGTCCCTAGCGGGGAGCACAGATACGCAGTATTTT. This gives the protein CASSLKSLAGSTDTQYF.

Here the CDR3 reads CASSQSAGYTF. In DNA form, the CDR3 reads TGTGCCAGCAGCCAAAGCGCTGGCTACACCTTC. This chain links TRBV3-1 (or the pseudogene TRBV3-2) with TRBJ1-2; D is undetermined. Germline CDR1 is LGHDT and CDR2 is YNNKEL (reference sequence). This CDR3 contains 11 residues. V lost 2 bases to trimming and J lost 7 bases, with 5 bases between them.

The chain uses TRBV5-4 and TRBJ2-7; 7 positions match TRBD1. Germline values: CDR1 SGHNT, CDR2 YYREEE (reference sequence). This CDR3 is 13 amino acids long. The V and J ends lost 5 bases and 7 bases, in that order; junction bases with no gene match: 9. This chain's CDR3 is CASSSDRLGEQYF. As DNA, the CDR3 is TGTGCCAGCAGTTCGGACAGGCTTGGAGAGCAGTACTTC.

The chain has TRBV4-1 and TRBJ2-7; TRBD1 agrees at 9 bases. CDR1 and CDR2 (germline): MGHRA, YSYEKL. CDR3 length: 15 amino acids. V lost 2 bases and J lost 2; bases outside the gene matches: 4. The CDR3 DNA reads TGCGCCAGCAGCCAAACGCGACAGGGGGCCTACGAGCAGTACTTC. Translation: CASSQTRQGAYEQYF.

The CDR3 loop reads CASSLRTSGIYEQFF. CDR3 DNA sequence: TGTGCCAGCAGCCTCCGGACTAGCGGTATATATGAGCAGTTCTTC. V and J are TRBV7-2 and TRBJ2-1, with TRBD2 matching over 10 bases. After removal of 5 bases from V and 8 bases from J, the junction contained 9 bases not matched to a gene. In germline, CDR1 is SGHTA, CDR2 FQGNSA. This CDR3 region has 15 residues.

The chain combines TRBV19 with TRBJ1-2, with no clear D. The germline V and J ends were trimmed by 5 bases and 0 bases, with 16 bases remaining between them. Germline assignment: CDR1 LNHDA and CDR2 SQIVND (reference sequence). This CDR3 is built from 16 residues. The DNA for the CDR3 is TGTGCCAGTAGTTTTTTAGGTGCACTAGCTAACTATGGCTACACCTTC. Translation gives CASSFLGALANYGYTF.

This clone is a singleton in its sample. The rearrangement joins TRBV30 to TRBJ2-5; tentatively, D is TRBD1 (6 bases). Germline V gene sequence: CDR1 GTSNPN, CDR2 SVGIG (reference sequence). This CDR3 has 13 amino acids. V shed 2 bases and J shed 5 bases, with 12 bases lying between them. The CDR3 sequence is CAWSWSQGETQYF. The CDR3 region has the DNA TGTGCCTGGAGTTGGTCCCAGGGGGAGACCCAGTACTTC.

As for this clone: The sample holds other DNA sequences that translate to the same CDR3. The chain recombines TRBV28 with TRBJ1-5; TRBD1 agrees at 7 bases. CDR3 size: 15 residues. With 3 bases clipped from V and 2 bases from J, the junction kept 4 bases outside the gene matches. Germline CDR1 and CDR2: MDHEN and SYDVKM. CDR3 region: CASSLRGGGNQPQHF. CDR3 nucleotide sequence: TGTGCCAGCAGTTTGCGAGGGGGCGGCAATCAGCCCCAGCATTTT.

This chain connects TRBV7-2 to TRBJ2-1; 9 positions agree with TRBD2. Germline V lookup: CDR1 SGHTA, CDR2 FQGNSA. The CDR3 runs 17 residues. The J segment lost 0 bases and the V segment lost 5 bases, leaving 8 bases of the junction unmatched. CDR3 DNA: TGTGCCAGCAGCCCCCAGGGAGCGGGAGGCTCCTACAATGAGCAGTTCTTC. This encodes CASSPQGAGGSYNEQFF.

The table lists this clone with a count of one. One junction end disagrees with the germline gene, perhaps due to a read error. The V call is TRBV12-5, the J call TRBJ2-7; 10 bases align to TRBD1. The V gene's germline CDR1 is LGHNT and CDR2 FRNRAP. CDR3 length: 11 residues. The CDR3 DNA sequence: TGTGCTAGTGGTCAGGGACAGGGGTCGGACTTC. Amino acids: CASGQGQGSDF.

The chain is built from TRBV6-2 or TRBV6-3 and TRBJ2-2, with D perhaps matching TRBD2 (6 bases). This CDR3 spans 16 amino acids. Trimming removed 2 bases at V and 0 bases at J, with 10 bases between. Germline CDR1 and CDR2: MNHEY and SVGEGT. In DNA form, the CDR3 reads TGTGCCAGCAGTTACGGAGGGGCTGCGAACACCGGGGAGCTGTTTTTT. Translation: CASSYGGAANTGELFF.

The rearrangement joins TRBV2 to TRBJ2-4; unclear D gene. Trimming stripped 2 bases from V and 0 bases from J, with 5 bases between. Germline CDR1 is SNHLY and CDR2 is FYNNEI. This CDR3 has 14 residues. In DNA form, the CDR3 reads TGTGCCAGCAGTGAATACAGAGCCAAAAACATTCAGTACTTC. It yields the protein CASSEYRAKNIQYF.

The chain is built from TRBV7-2 and TRBJ1-1, with no clear D. The germline CDR1 and CDR2 sequences are SGHTA and FQGNSA. Trimming removed 3 bases at V and 1 base at J, with 18 bases between. This CDR3 contains 17 residues. CDR3 nucleotide sequence: TGTGCCAGCAGCTTCCCCCCCGCAGGATTAGGGAACACTGAAGCTTTCTTT. This sequence encodes CASSFPPAGLGNTEAFF. Drawing the rest from reference TRBV7-2 and TRBJ1-1, the complete variable domain is GAGVSQSPSNKVTEKGKDVELRCDPISGHTALYWYRQSLGQGLEFLIYFQGNSAPDKSGLPSDRFSAERTGGSVSTLTIQRTQQEDSAVYLCASSFPPAGLGNTEAFFGQGTRLTVV.

The chain couples TRBV7-9 to TRBJ2-3; D possibly corresponds to TRBD2 (5 bases). The CDR3 is 16 residues long. Trimming cost V 1 base and J 6 bases, with 17 bases left between them. Per germline, CDR1 SEHNR and CDR2 FQNEAQ (reference sequence). The CDR3 reads CASSLGTPRPSDTQYF. Here the CDR3 DNA reads TGTGCCAGCAGCTTAGGGACTCCTAGACCGTCCGATACGCAGTATTTT.

The V call is TRBV6-5, the J call TRBJ1-1; tentative D call: TRBD1 (5 bases). The ends were cut back, 8 bases at V and 0 bases at J, with 13 bases in the middle. The CDR3 runs to 14 residues. From germline, CDR1 is MNHEY and CDR2 SVGAGI. The DNA of the CDR3 is TGTGCCAGCTCATCGCGGGGGATGAACACTGAAGCTTTCTTT. Amino acid sequence: CASSSRGMNTEAFF.

The chain has TRBV6-5 and TRBJ2-5; 9 bases are shared with TRBD1. The CDR3 sequence is 15 residues long. The trim removed 5 bases at V and 5 bases at J, leaving 9 bases unmatched. Germline V gene data show CDR1 as MNHEY and CDR2 as SVGAGI. The chain's CDR3 is CASSPGTGSGETQYF. The CDR3 DNA reads as TGTGCCAGCAGTCCCGGGACAGGGTCGGGCGAGACCCAGTACTTC.

V gene TRBV6-5 combines with J gene TRBJ1-1, with 7 bases fitting TRBD1. J lost 5 bases, V lost 2 bases, and 11 bases had no gene match. CDR3 size: 16 residues. Germline V lookup: CDR1 MNHEY, CDR2 SVGAGI. Here the CDR3 DNA reads TGTGCCAGCAGTTACAGACCAGAGGGGGCTCATACTGAAGCTTTCTTT. Protein: CASSYRPEGAHTEAFF.

This clone was counted between two and nine times. The rearrangement joins TRBV5-8 to TRBJ2-2; 9 bases are a match to TRBD2. The junction had 13 bases not matched to a gene; V was cut back by 4 bases and J by 3 bases. The CDR3 spans 18 residues. Germline values: CDR1 SGHTS, CDR2 YDEGEE. The CDR3 DNA reads TGTGCCAGCAGCCCCCGCAGGCGGGCGGGAGGGGACACCGGGGAGCTGTTTTTT. Translating it yields CASSPRRRAGGDTGELFF.

V gene TRBV5-4 combines with J gene TRBJ2-1; TRBD2 matches at 10 bases. This CDR3 spans 14 amino acids. The ends lost 3 bases at V and 4 bases at J; junction bases unmatched: 1. Per germline, CDR1 SGHNT and CDR2 YYREEE (reference sequence). Written as DNA, the CDR3 is TGTGCCAGCAGCTCGACTAGCGGGTACAATGAGCAGTTCTTC. This sequence encodes CASSSTSGYNEQFF.

This rearrangement joins TRBV11-2 to TRBJ1-2; D gene uncertain. V lost 1 base, J lost 4 bases, and 13 bases lay in between. Germline assignment: CDR1 SGHAT and CDR2 FQNNGV. This CDR3 has 15 amino acids. CDR3 amino acids: CASSLGPGIGYGYTF. In DNA form, the CDR3 reads TGTGCCAGCAGCTTAGGACCGGGAATCGGCTATGGCTACACCTTC.

The chain combines TRBV4-3 with TRBJ1-1, with D possibly matching TRBD1 (6 bases). Germline V lookup: CDR1 LGHNA, CDR2 YSLEER. The CDR3 has 14 residues. Deletions cut 4 bases from V and 1 base from J, with 10 bases between. The CDR3 protein is CASSLSTGNTEAFF. Written as DNA, the CDR3 is TGCGCCAGCAGCCTCTCGACAGGGAACACTGAAGCTTTCTTT.